Listed below are T cell receptor beta chains from one sample, sequenced in a study of OX40 agonist ivuxolimab in advanced cancers. Assay used: immunoSEQ multiplex PCR; TCRdb lists only in-frame clones, some missing. The table records about 64,000 clones, approximately 92% of them present only once. This specimen was CD4+ or CD8+ T cells sorted from blood, taken in a trial of the OX40 agonist ivuxolimab. The receptor set was obtained from an adult with an advanced solid tumor such as melanoma, head and neck, liver or kidney cancer. CDR3s leave out the opening cysteine and the closing phenylalanine or tryptophan. The order of the fields is V gene, J gene, CDR3 protein.

v_call: TRBV2
j_call: TRBJ1-5
cdr3_aa: ASSEPRGTVGNQPQH

v_call: TRBV19
j_call: TRBJ1-1
cdr3_aa: ASSLGENTEAF

v_call: TRBV29-1
j_call: TRBJ2-4
cdr3_aa: SAMTGEAKNIQY

v_call: TRBV29-1
j_call: TRBJ1-5
cdr3_aa: SPGPRELDQPQH

v_call: TRBV7-9
j_call: TRBJ1-3
cdr3_aa: ASSLPDSSGNTIY

v_call: TRBV15
j_call: TRBJ1-5
cdr3_aa: ATSDQQRTQH

v_call: TRBV25-1
j_call: TRBJ2-2
cdr3_aa: ASSEQGAGTGELF

v_call: TRBV7-2
j_call: TRBJ1-4
cdr3_aa: ASSLRQGGTNEKLF

v_call: TRBV19
j_call: TRBJ2-1
cdr3_aa: ASSIVSGSFSYNEQF

v_call: TRBV29-1
j_call: TRBJ2-7
cdr3_aa: SVAGRGSSYERY

v_call: TRBV5-4
j_call: TRBJ2-1
cdr3_aa: ASSWGAPINPKGNEQF

v_call: TRBV28
j_call: TRBJ1-5
cdr3_aa: ASSLHRGGQLDQPQH

v_call: TRBV5-5
j_call: TRBJ2-7
cdr3_aa: ASSLFYQGSYEQY

v_call: TRBV5-5
j_call: TRBJ1-1
cdr3_aa: ASSLGAGTEAF

v_call: TRBV2
j_call: TRBJ2-7
cdr3_aa: AIKAGSYEQY

v_call: TRBV27
j_call: TRBJ2-1
cdr3_aa: ASSWGAGRGEQF

v_call: TRBV29-1
j_call: TRBJ2-3
cdr3_aa: SVVTGGPDTQY

v_call: TRBV28
j_call: TRBJ1-1
cdr3_aa: ASSRSAGTANTEAF

v_call: TRBV11-3
j_call: TRBJ2-7
cdr3_aa: ASSRTGRSEQY

v_call: TRBV4-1
j_call: TRBJ2-3
cdr3_aa: ASSQTPGGADTQY

v_call: TRBV5-4
j_call: TRBJ2-3
cdr3_aa: ASRSSTDTQY

v_call: TRBV27
j_call: TRBJ2-7
cdr3_aa: ASSWTGGASYEQY

v_call: TRBV27
j_call: TRBJ2-7
cdr3_aa: ATQGGYRTYEQY

v_call: TRBV28
j_call: TRBJ2-3
cdr3_aa: ASGKRTDTQY

v_call: TRBV21-1
j_call: TRBJ1-5
cdr3_aa: ASRDKGRNQPQH

v_call: TRBV29-1
j_call: TRBJ2-7
cdr3_aa: SVEGTGSEQY

v_call: TRBV19
j_call: TRBJ1-5
cdr3_aa: ASSEDPSQPQH

v_call: TRBV4-1
j_call: TRBJ2-5
cdr3_aa: ASSQVNSQETQY

v_call: TRBV4-1
j_call: TRBJ1-4
cdr3_aa: ASSPADPGISNEKLF

v_call: TRBV6-5
j_call: TRBJ1-3
cdr3_aa: ASSYSFSGDTIY

v_call: TRBV7-9
j_call: TRBJ2-1
cdr3_aa: ASSQPPGNEQF

v_call: TRBV5-4
j_call: TRBJ2-7
cdr3_aa: ASSLWEAGGLGEQY

v_call: TRBV4-1
j_call: TRBJ1-2
cdr3_aa: ASSQVLQTSRQGSNYGYT

v_call: TRBV7-3
j_call: TRBJ1-2
cdr3_aa: ASSPGQGLSYT

v_call: TRBV19
j_call: TRBJ2-7
cdr3_aa: ASSPTSVGVYEQY

v_call: TRBV27
j_call: TRBJ2-7
cdr3_aa: ASSTEGGFSSYEQY

v_call: TRBV2
j_call: TRBJ2-1
cdr3_aa: ASSTGEQF

v_call: TRBV9
j_call: TRBJ2-1
cdr3_aa: ASSITGSSSYNEQF

v_call: TRBV10-2
j_call: TRBJ2-1
cdr3_aa: ASSVGLAGVNEQF

v_call: TRBV16
j_call: TRBJ2-7
cdr3_aa: ASSHQDGEQY

v_call: TRBV4-1
j_call: TRBJ2-1
cdr3_aa: ASSSRLASSYNEQF

v_call: TRBV6-5
j_call: TRBJ2-2
cdr3_aa: ASSGGSGELF

v_call: TRBV19
j_call: TRBJ2-7
cdr3_aa: ASSLLGDSGEQY

v_call: TRBV27
j_call: TRBJ1-5
cdr3_aa: ASSSGGPQH

v_call: TRBV7-9
j_call: TRBJ1-2
cdr3_aa: ASSLAMDRARGYT

v_call: TRBV28
j_call: TRBJ2-1
cdr3_aa: ASSQVTPSYNEQF

v_call: TRBV6-1
j_call: TRBJ2-7
cdr3_aa: ASSENNMGKFYEQY

v_call: TRBV7-6
j_call: TRBJ2-2
cdr3_aa: ASSLGGGNTGELF

v_call: TRBV19
j_call: TRBJ1-5
cdr3_aa: ASSWGDNQPQH

v_call: TRBV27
j_call: TRBJ2-7
cdr3_aa: ASSSSPREQY

v_call: TRBV7-9
j_call: TRBJ1-2
cdr3_aa: ASSLLGYSGYT

v_call: TRBV27
j_call: TRBJ2-1
cdr3_aa: ASSPPGHFYNEQF

v_call: TRBV9
j_call: TRBJ1-1
cdr3_aa: ASSVGRMNTEAF

v_call: TRBV29-1
j_call: TRBJ2-1
cdr3_aa: SGDRGQGLAGGYEQF

v_call: TRBV5-1
j_call: TRBJ2-3
cdr3_aa: ASSARGAAATDTQY

v_call: TRBV5-4
j_call: TRBJ2-2
cdr3_aa: ASSFGLAGAYTGELF

v_call: TRBV14
j_call: TRBJ2-7
cdr3_aa: ASSLSQGATYEQY

v_call: TRBV19
j_call: TRBJ1-2
cdr3_aa: ASSHESRYGYT

v_call: TRBV27
j_call: TRBJ1-6
cdr3_aa: ASSLGGWGDSPLH

v_call: TRBV2
j_call: TRBJ2-1
cdr3_aa: ASRKGGSSYNEQF